A single sample is the source of the 9 T cell receptor beta chains below, sequenced in a study of T cells in Graves' hyperthyroidism and ophthalmopathy. The TCR beta CDR3 regions underwent amplification using RNA transcripts as the source. A set of HTBI primers served as the primers for a first-round RT-PCR of the TCR CDR3. TCRdb used MiXCR to reprocess the multiplex PCR reads, holding one entry per CDR3 protein. The sample records hundreds of thousands of distinct CDR3 sequences, around 20% being singletons. Sequenced sample: blood. These receptors all come from a man aged 25-45 years with Graves' ophthalmopathy.

This clonotype has more than one count but fewer than ten. V gene TRBV27 combines with J gene TRBJ2-5, with a tentative D call TRBD1 (6 bases). Germline CDR1 reads MNHEY; CDR2 reads SMNVEV (reference sequence). CDR3 length: 15 residues. Trimming left V 8 bases short and J 3 bases short, with 19 bases between. CDR3 DNA sequence: TGTGCCAGCTCAAGGACAGTGTCAGGAGAAGAGACCCAGTACTTC. Translating gives CASSRTVSGEETQYF.

This clonotype was picked up many times. The genes are TRBV5-1 and TRBJ2-2; D unclear. CDR1 is SGHRS, CDR2 YFSETQ, per germline. V was cut by 0 bases and J by 4 bases, with 10 bases left in between. The CDR3 has 15 residues. The chain's CDR3 is CASSLEATGTGELFF. CDR3 DNA: TGCGCCAGCAGCTTGGAGGCCACTGGCACCGGGGAGCTGTTTTTT. The full variable domain, rest sourced from reference TRBV5-1 and TRBJ2-2, is KAGVTQTPRYLIKTRGQQVTLSCSPISGHRSVSWYQQTPGQGLQFLFEYFSETQRNKGNFPGRFSGRQFSNSRSEMNVSTLELGDSALYLCASSLEATGTGELFFGEGSRLTVL.

J is TRBJ2-1 and V is TRBV20-1, with D uncertain. This CDR3 region has 13 residues. V was trimmed by 0 bases and J by 4 bases, leaving 7 bases between them. The germline CDR1 and CDR2 sequences are DFQATT and SNEGSKA (reference sequence). CDR3 nucleotides: TGCAGTGCTAGAGAGGGCAGATACAATGAGCAGTTCTTC. Translating it yields CSAREGRYNEQFF.

This clonotype came up a few times. V and J are TRBV7-2 and TRBJ1-5, with 8 bases aligning to TRBD1. Germline CDR1 SGHTA, CDR2 FQGNSA. J gave up 0 bases and V 4 bases, and 2 bases lay outside the gene matches. The CDR3 has 15 amino acids. The CDR3 sequence: CASSSQGVSNQPQHF. The DNA for the CDR3 is TGTGCCAGCAGCTCACAGGGGGTTAGCAATCAGCCCCAGCATTTT.

This clonotype was seen repeatedly, ten times or more. CDR3 loop: CASSTGMNTEAFF. The CDR3 DNA sequence: TGTGCCAGTAGTACCGGGATGAACACTGAAGCTTTCTTT. V is TRBV19 and J is TRBJ1-1; no reliable D call. Trimming left V 4 bases short and J 0 bases short, with 6 bases between. CDR1 is LNHDA and CDR2 is SQIVND in the germline V gene (reference sequence). The CDR3 extends over 13 amino acids.

The chain links TRBV2 to TRBJ1-2, with TRBD1 matching over 8 bases. V trimming: 6 bases; J trimming: 7 bases; junction bases outside the gene matches: 7. Germline loops: CDR1 SNHLY, CDR2 FYNNEI. This CDR3 comprises 13 residues. The CDR3 is CASRGTGGFGYTF. The CDR3 DNA sequence: TGTGCCAGCAGGGGGACAGGAGGGTTTGGCTACACCTTC.

V and J are TRBV25-1 and TRBJ2-5; no clear D gene. CDR3 length: 15 amino acids. Germline loops: CDR1 MGHDK, CDR2 SYGVNS. Trimming pared 5 bases from V and 2 bases from J, leaving 15 bases between. DNA of the CDR3: TGTGCCAGCAGTTCAGCAGTGCGACCACAAGAGACCCAGTACTTC. The encoded protein is CASSSAVRPQETQYF.

This clonotype was seen at least ten times. The chain joins TRBV12-3 or TRBV12-4 to TRBJ2-1, with 15 nucleotides matching TRBD2. The CDR3 covers 15 residues. Trimming at V came to 4 bases and at J to 10 bases, leaving 5 bases not matched to a gene. This CDR3 is CASSSRGLAGGEQFF. The DNA of the CDR3 is TGTGCCAGCAGTTCGCGGGGACTAGCGGGAGGAGAGCAGTTCTTC.

V is TRBV4-3 and J is TRBJ2-3, with TRBD2 identical over 10 bases. The length of the CDR3 is 17 residues. The V gene end was trimmed by 0 bases and the J gene end by 4 bases; junction bases not matched to a gene: 7. CDR1 and CDR2 from the germline V gene are LGHNA and YSLEER. The CDR3 loop is CASSQDHPSGSADTQYF. The DNA of the CDR3 is TGCGCCAGCAGCCAAGATCACCCTAGCGGGAGTGCAGATACGCAGTATTTT.